This T cell receptor (beta chain) is from a study of metastatic and nonmetastatic thyroid tumors. The wider study: The study looked at repertoires side by side in blood and in tumor or nodule tissue from malignant and benign thyroid patients. Study-level results: Malignant tumors reportedly showed significantly higher TCR beta diversity than benign nodules in both blood and tumor.

Original processing methods: CDR3 was compared across clinicopathological groups, and the resulting differences were used to build a distant-metastasis classifier for papillary thyroid cancer. TCRdb re-called the PCR reads with MiXCR. For this entry, the V and J calls and clone size follow TCRdb and not the study's own pipeline. The table records approximately 30,000 clones, about 15% of them present only once. This clone was seen a handful of times. Antigen unknown. This CDR3 region has 16 residues. Germline values: CDR1 SGHDT, CDR2 YYEEEE. The V segment lost 2 bases and the J segment 0 bases; nucleotides outside the gene matches: 6. Thyroid surgery had not been preceded by any treatment in any patient.

The sample comprised blood. This receptor was obtained from a female donor with papillary thyroid cancer or a benign thyroid nodule (not recorded which). Some clones in this sample may be carry-over from other donors' samples. This chain links TRBV5-6 with TRBJ2-5, with 8 bases matching TRBD2. CDR3 loop: CASSLSILADQETQYF. CDR3 nucleotides: TGTGCCAGCAGCTTAAGCATACTAGCGGACCAAGAGACCCAGTACTTC.